The 2 T cell receptor beta chains reported below all come from one sample, sequenced in a study of early T cells in non-severe SARS-CoV-2 infection (dated by TCRdb to about 2021). Receptor amplification or capture employed 5' RACE. The reads were generated on a NextSeq 500. TCRdb reworked the public reads: Q25 trimming with fastp, MiXCR clone assembly, productive beta chains retained. All rows with the same CDR3 protein become a single entry with the most common DNA and genes. The sample includes tens of thousands of distinct CDR3 sequences, with roughly 12% observed a single time. Around 4.3% of the sample belongs to the ten largest clones. Source: whole blood, taken at baseline. The receptors shown here come from an adult who was a healthcare worker with PCR-confirmed SARS-CoV-2 infection or an uninfected control (not recorded which).

This clonotype was observed a handful of times. The chain links TRBV6-1 to TRBJ2-3, with D possibly called TRBD1 or TRBD2 (5 bases each). V lost 8 bases to trimming and J lost 0 bases, with 9 bases between them. The CDR3 runs to 13 residues. Germline V gene lookup returns CDR1 MNHNS and CDR2 SASEGT. The CDR3 here is CASSGGSTDTQYF. The CDR3 DNA sequence: TGTGCCAGCTCTGGGGGTAGCACAGATACGCAGTATTTT.

The sample holds a few counts of this clonotype. This rearrangement joins TRBV19 to TRBJ2-1, with TRBD2 matching over 8 bases. CDR3 size: 15 residues. The germline V gene encodes CDR1 LNHDA and CDR2 SQIVND (reference sequence). With 5 bases clipped from V and 1 base from J, the junction kept 4 bases outside the gene matches. CDR3 residues: CASSGGGGSYNEQFF. As DNA, the CDR3 is TGTGCCAGTAGTGGAGGCGGGGGGTCCTACAATGAGCAGTTCTTC.